This TCR beta chain was identified during a study of identical twins. TCRdb redid the calling of the 5' RACE reads with MiXCR, one entry per CDR3 protein. The sample lists about 920,000 distinct CDR3 sequences, about 12% seen once, with around 1.6% in the top ten. This clonotype has just a few counts. CDR1 SGHRS and CDR2 YFSETQ come from the germline V gene. Between the trimmed V and J ends, which lost 0 bases and 1 base, there was a span of 19 bases. This CDR3 comprises 19 residues. The same data also went into a second study, on yellow fever vaccine responses in identical twins.

This rearrangement joins TRBV5-1 to TRBJ2-2, with D possibly being TRBD2 (5 bases). The sequence was collected from a woman between 18 and 29 years old in good health. Sequencing was performed on PBMCs. This chain's CDR3 is CASSLAWRIGRENTGELFF. Written as DNA, the CDR3 is TGCGCCAGCAGCTTGGCCTGGCGTATAGGGAGAGAGAACACCGGGGAGCTGTTTTTT.